These 9 T cell receptor beta chains originate from one sample sequenced in a study of CD8+ T cells in alopecia areata. cDNA serving as the sequencing template came from extracted, reverse transcribed RNA. Profiling relied on immunoSEQ multiplex PCR, and the TCRdb table lists in-frame clones only, not all of them. The sample has approximately 9,800 clones, approximately 70% seen once. Collection of lesional scalp punch biopsies and peripheral blood was performed in alopecia areata patients. The source material was skin. Receptor source: a human donor with alopecia areata.

This chain connects TRBV29-1 to TRBJ2-4; 9 bases align to TRBD1. Germline CDR1 and CDR2: SQVTM and ANQGSEA. The CDR3 runs 16 residues. The trim removed 0 bases at V and 10 bases at J, leaving 13 bases unmatched. In DNA, the CDR3 is TGCAGCGTTGAAGATCCCCGGGACAGGGTAGCCGGGATTCAGTACTTC. It codes for CSVEDPRDRVAGIQYF.

The chain employs TRBV7-8 and TRBJ2-7, with a weak D call TRBD1 (7 bases). Trimming stripped 5 bases from V and 3 bases from J, with 11 bases between. CDR1 and CDR2 from the germline V gene are SGHVS and FQNEAQ. The CDR3 covers 13 residues. The CDR3 sequence: CASSTRGVYEQYF. CDR3 in DNA: TGTGCCAGCAGCACCAGGGGGGTCTACGAGCAGTACTTC.

This clone came up a few times. V is TRBV30 and J is TRBJ2-7; no reliable D call. Trimming took 5 bases from V and 6 from J, leaving 20 bases between them. Germline CDR1 is GTSNPN and CDR2 is SVGIG (reference sequence). CDR3 length equals 14 residues. In DNA, the CDR3 is TGTGCCTGGGTCCAGGCAGATCTCCTCGGCGAGCAGTACTTC. This encodes CAWVQADLLGEQYF.

This clone was seen a handful of times. The rearrangement uses TRBV28 and TRBJ2-7; a possible D gene is TRBD2 (7 bases). CDR3 length equals 16 residues. CDR1 and CDR2 (germline): MDHEN, SYDVKM. V gave up 7 bases and J gave up 2 bases, with 21 bases separating them. In DNA form, the CDR3 reads TGTGCCAGCACCCCCTCCAGTTGGGGGGGCGCCTACGAGCAGTACTTC. Its protein product is CASTPSSWGGAYEQYF.

The chain links TRBV29-1 to TRBJ2-3; 7 positions agree with TRBD1. The J segment lost 2 bases and the V segment lost 3 bases, leaving 2 bases of the junction unmatched. Germline V lookup: CDR1 SQVTM, CDR2 ANQGSEA. The CDR3 covers 13 residues. The chain's CDR3 is CSVETGITDTQYF. DNA of the CDR3: TGCAGCGTTGAGACAGGGATCACAGATACGCAGTATTTT.

The genes are TRBV4-2 and TRBJ2-7, with no clear D. The CDR3 is 15 amino acids. V lost 0 bases to trimming and J lost 4 bases, with 13 bases between them. Germline V gives CDR1 LGHNA, CDR2 YNFKEQ. The CDR3 DNA reads TGTGCCAGCAGCCAAGATATGGGCAGGTATTACGAGCAGTACTTC. This codes for CASSQDMGRYYEQYF.

The rearrangement links TRBV11-1 to TRBJ2-7, with D hard to call. Germline loops: CDR1 SGHAT, CDR2 FQDESV (reference sequence). Trimming pared 3 bases from V and 4 bases from J, leaving 7 bases between. The length of the CDR3 is 12 residues. In DNA, the CDR3 is TGTGCCAGCAGCTTGGACGGTTACGAGCAGTACTTC. Residues: CASSLDGYEQYF.

The chain is built from TRBV27 and TRBJ2-1; D remains ambiguous. Per the germline V gene, CDR1 is MNHEY and CDR2 is SMNVEV (reference sequence). V was shortened by 0 bases and J by 0 bases, with 12 bases between the two germline ends. The CDR3 extends over 17 amino acids. The CDR3 loop reads CASSLSGYGSSYNEQFF. DNA of the CDR3: TGTGCCAGCAGTTTATCAGGGTACGGTAGCTCCTACAATGAGCAGTTCTTC.

The chain carries TRBV11-1 and TRBJ2-2, with 9 bases identical to TRBD1. The ends lost 5 bases at V and 6 bases at J; junction bases unmatched: 10. The CDR3 consists of 16 residues. Per germline, CDR1 SGHAT and CDR2 FQDESV (reference sequence). The CDR3 region has the DNA TGTGCCAGCAGCCCCCGGGACAGGGTCGGATCCGGGGAGCTGTTTTTT. This translates into CASSPRDRVGSGELFF.